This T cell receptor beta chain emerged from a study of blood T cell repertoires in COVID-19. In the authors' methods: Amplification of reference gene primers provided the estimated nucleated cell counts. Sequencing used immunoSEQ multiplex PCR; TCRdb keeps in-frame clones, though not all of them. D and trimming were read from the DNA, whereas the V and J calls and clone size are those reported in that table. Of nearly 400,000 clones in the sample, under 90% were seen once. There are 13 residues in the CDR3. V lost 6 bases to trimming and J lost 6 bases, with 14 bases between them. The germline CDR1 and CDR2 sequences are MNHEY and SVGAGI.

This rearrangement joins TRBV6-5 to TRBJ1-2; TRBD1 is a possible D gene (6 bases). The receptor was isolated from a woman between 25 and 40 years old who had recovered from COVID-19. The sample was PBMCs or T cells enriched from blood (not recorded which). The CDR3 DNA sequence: TGTGCCAGCAGAGTAGACAGGCCGCATGGCTACACCTTC. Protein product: CASRVDRPHGYTF.